The sample holds a few counts of the clone carrying this TCR beta chain. Looked up from germline, CDR1 is SEHNR and CDR2 is FQNEAQ (reference sequence). The germline V and J ends were trimmed by 1 base and 5 bases, with 11 bases remaining between them. The CDR3 has 14 amino acids. This entry comes from a study of blood T cell repertoires in COVID-19. Study details: The cDNA or gDNA used as material had been derived from T cells, B-cell-depleted T cells, or PBMCs.

Sequencing used immunoSEQ multiplex PCR; TCRdb keeps in-frame clones, though not all of them. This table holds under 300,000 clones, roughly 80% found once. Input material: peripheral blood. This chain connects TRBV7-9 to TRBJ1-1; D may be TRBD1 (6 bases). This clonotype was obtained from a woman younger than 30 with acute or convalescent COVID-19. The CDR3 protein is CASSLGGGRTEAFF. The CDR3 DNA sequence: TGTGCCAGCAGCTTAGGCGGGGGGCGGACTGAAGCTTTCTTT.